The 26 T cell receptor beta chains below were found in one sample sequenced in a study of identical twins. Each CDR3 protein is one row after TCRdb ran MiXCR on the 5' RACE reads. This table has just over 450,000 distinct CDR3 sequences, 12% to 15% appearing once. Separately, the same data were catalogued under a study of yellow fever vaccine responses in identical twins.

Sequenced input: CD4+ T cells sorted from blood. The receptor source for this set is a woman under 30 in good health.

The V and J genes are TRBV2 and TRBJ2-1, with TRBD2 matching 8 bases. Germline loops: CDR1 SNHLY, CDR2 FYNNEI. The trim removed 1 base at V and 0 bases at J, leaving 5 bases unmatched. The CDR3 is 17 residues long. This CDR3 is CASSEGTSPSSYNEQFF. CDR3 coding DNA: TGTGCCAGCAGTGAAGGGACTAGCCCCAGCTCCTACAATGAGCAGTTCTTC. Supplemented by reference TRBV2 and TRBJ2-1, the full variable domain reads EPEVTQTPSHQVTQMGQEVILRCVPISNHLYFYWYRQILGQKVEFLVSFYNNEISEKSEIFDDQFSVERPDGSNFTLKIRSTKLEDSAMYFCASSEGTSPSSYNEQFFGPGTRLTVL.

This clonotype has a handful of counts. An end of the junction differs from the germline gene, which may be a read error. V is TRBV7-7 and J is TRBJ1-1, with D perhaps TRBD1 (6 bases). Germline loops: CDR1 SSHAT, CDR2 FNYEAQ (reference sequence). The CDR3 spans 15 residues. CDR3 protein: CASSPFRGWDTEAFF. The DNA for the CDR3 is TGTGCTAGCAGCCCATTCAGGGGCTGGGACACTGAAGCTTTCTTT.

In its sample, this clonotype was seen a few times. The chain employs TRBV5-1 and TRBJ2-7; D not resolved. The germline gives CDR1 SGHRS, CDR2 YFSETQ. V lost 4 bases to trimming and J lost 2 bases, with 13 bases between them. The length of the CDR3 is 14 residues. The CDR3 loop is CASSPDPKTYEQYF. For the CDR3, the DNA is TGCGCCAGCAGCCCGGACCCCAAAACCTACGAGCAGTACTTC.

This clonotype was seen only a few times. As DNA, the CDR3 is TGTGCCAGCAGTGAATGGTGGGGCTCCGCCTACGAGCAGTACTTC. It is translated as CASSEWWGSAYEQYF. The chain recombines TRBV6-1 with TRBJ2-7; possible D gene TRBD1, 5 bases. The CDR3 consists of 15 residues. The germline CDR1 and CDR2 sequences are MNHNS and SASEGT. Trimming took off 2 bases at V and 2 bases at J, with 13 bases between the two ends.

This clonotype was counted between two and nine times. This rearrangement joins TRBV7-2 to TRBJ2-3, with 13 bases that match TRBD2. V was pared by 5 bases and J by 6 bases, with 11 bases of the junction left unmatched. Germline V gives CDR1 SGHTA, CDR2 FQGNSA. The CDR3 spans 17 residues. This CDR3 is CASSVLLAGGPGDTQYF. The CDR3 coding sequence is TGTGCCAGCAGCGTGCTACTAGCGGGAGGGCCCGGGGATACGCAGTATTTT.

This clonotype was detected ten times or more. This sequence joins TRBV6-5 and TRBJ2-5, with D hard to call. The CDR3 is 13 amino acids. V gave up 2 bases and J gave up 2 bases, with 6 bases separating them. Germline V gene sequence: CDR1 MNHEY, CDR2 SVGAGI. CDR3 coding DNA: TGTGCCAGCAGTTACCTGCGGCAAGAGACCCAGTACTTC. The encoded protein is CASSYLRQETQYF.

The chain carries TRBV10-3 and TRBJ2-7; 8 bases map to TRBD1. The CDR3 consists of 13 residues. V shed 10 bases, J shed 2 bases, and the junction held 7 bases outside the gene matches. The germline V gene encodes CDR1 ENHRY and CDR2 SYGVKD. The CDR3: CATWGQDAYEQYF. CDR3 sequence (DNA): TGTGCCACCTGGGGACAGGATGCCTACGAGCAGTACTTC.

V and J are TRBV25-1 and TRBJ2-5; no definite D call. Germline CDR1 reads MGHDK; CDR2 reads SYGVNS. The CDR3 contains 14 residues. V was shortened by 2 bases and J by 0 bases, with 7 bases between the two germline ends. Written as DNA, the CDR3 is TGTGCCAGCAGTGAACCATCCTACCAAGAGACCCAGTACTTC. Its protein is CASSEPSYQETQYF. Supplemented by reference TRBV25-1 and TRBJ2-5, the full variable domain reads EADIYQTPRYLVIGTGKKITLECSQTMGHDKMYWYQQDPGMELHLIHYSYGVNSTEKGDLSSESTVSRIRTEHFPLTLESARPSHTSQYLCASSEPSYQETQYFGPGTRLLVL.

CDR3 residues: CASSLNLAGGITGELFF. CDR3 nucleotides: TGTGCCAGCAGCCTAAATCTAGCGGGGGGTATCACCGGGGAGCTGTTTTTT. The rearrangement links TRBV6-1 to TRBJ2-2, with 11 bases aligning to TRBD2. Germline V CDR1 and CDR2: MNHNS, SASEGT. J gave up 4 bases and V 6 bases, and 10 bases lay outside the gene matches. This CDR3 contains 17 residues.

The V call is TRBV7-2, the J call TRBJ2-7; TRBD2 agrees at 13 bases. The CDR3 is made up of 14 amino acids. V shed 4 bases and J 6 bases; nucleotides not matched to a gene: 3. Germline CDR1 and CDR2: SGHTA and FQGNSA. Here the CDR3 DNA reads TGTGCCAGCAGCTACCGGACTAGCGGGAGCGAGCAGTACTTC. As protein: CASSYRTSGSEQYF. Full variable domain (remainder filled in from reference TRBV7-2 and TRBJ2-7): GAGVSQSPSNKVTEKGKDVELRCDPISGHTALYWYRQSLGQGLEFLIYFQGNSAPDKSGLPSDRFSAERTGGSVSTLTIQRTQQEDSAVYLCASSYRTSGSEQYFGPGTRLTVT.

This clonotype was found a few times. CDR3 loop: CAISEILAGGWGANEQFF. CDR3 nucleotide sequence: TGTGCCATCAGTGAAATACTAGCGGGGGGATGGGGGGCCAATGAGCAGTTCTTC. V and J are TRBV10-3 and TRBJ2-1; 12 positions match TRBD2. J lost 6 bases, V lost 3 bases, and 12 bases had no gene match. The germline gives CDR1 ENHRY, CDR2 SYGVKD. The CDR3 is 18 residues long.

The rearrangement joins TRBV27 to TRBJ1-2, with 9 bases identical to TRBD1. The trim removed 6 bases at V and 7 bases at J, leaving 6 bases unmatched. Germline CDR1 MNHEY, CDR2 SMNVEV (reference sequence). This CDR3 is built from 13 residues. The CDR3 DNA reads as TGTGCCAGCAGAACCGGGACAGGGCTTGGCTACACCTTC. It yields the protein CASRTGTGLGYTF.

This clonotype was seen a handful of times. The rearrangement uses TRBV29-1 and TRBJ2-1; D is unresolved. V lost 6 bases and J 2 bases, leaving 8 bases between the germline ends. The germline gives CDR1 SQVTM, CDR2 ANQGSEA. The CDR3 has 12 amino acids. In DNA form, the CDR3 reads TGCAGCGTCCGGATGACCTACAATGAGCAGTTCTTC. Translating it yields CSVRMTYNEQFF.

This clonotype occurred many times. This chain joins TRBV5-4 and TRBJ2-1; 8 nucleotides line up with TRBD2. CDR1 is SGHNT, CDR2 YYREEE, per germline (reference sequence). J gave up 1 base and V 2 bases, and 14 bases lay outside the gene matches. The CDR3 covers 19 residues. DNA of the CDR3: TGTGCCAGCAGCTTCACATCCCCGGGGCTAGCGGGTTCCTACAATGAGCAGTTCTTC. Protein: CASSFTSPGLAGSYNEQFF.

The chain recombines TRBV14 with TRBJ2-7; 7 positions match TRBD1. V was pared by 4 bases and J by 5 bases, with 5 bases of the junction left unmatched. Germline V gene data show CDR1 as SGHDN and CDR2 as FVKESK. The CDR3 is 13 amino acids. The CDR3 loop is CASSPNQGDEQYF. DNA for the CDR3: TGTGCCAGCAGCCCAAATCAGGGGGACGAGCAGTACTTC.

The chain is built from TRBV20-1 and TRBJ1-6; D gene ambiguous. The CDR3 is made up of 14 amino acids. The germline gives CDR1 DFQATT, CDR2 SNEGSKA (reference sequence). Trimming left V 0 bases short and J 7 bases short, with 10 bases between. The CDR3 DNA follows: TGCAGTGCTAGAGAAAAGTTCTACAATTCACCCCTCCACTTT. As protein: CSAREKFYNSPLHF.

The chain uses TRBV24-1 and TRBJ2-7; D is possibly TRBD2 (5 bases). The V gene lost 1 base and the J gene lost 5 bases, with 20 bases spanning the gap. Germline V CDR1 and CDR2: KGHDR, SFDVKD. The CDR3 runs 17 residues. The CDR3 DNA reads as TGTGCCACCAGTGATTTCGGTGTGAGCGGCCCCGGGAACGAGCAGTACTTC. It encodes CATSDFGVSGPGNEQYF.

This clonotype was detected a few times. This chain uses TRBV10-3 with TRBJ2-1; 10 nucleotides match TRBD2. Trimming took 6 bases from V and 0 from J; bases not matched to a gene: 5. This CDR3 contains 16 residues. In germline, CDR1 is ENHRY, CDR2 SYGVKD. CDR3 coding DNA: TGTGCCATCAGCGGGACTAGCGCAAGCTCCTACAATGAGCAGTTCTTC. Translated, it gives CAISGTSASSYNEQFF.

This chain links TRBV28 with TRBJ2-5, with D unresolved. Trimming left V 2 bases short and J 0 bases short, with 10 bases between. This CDR3 contains 15 residues. Per germline, CDR1 MDHEN and CDR2 SYDVKM. This CDR3 is CASSLRRTYQETQYF. CDR3 DNA sequence: TGTGCCAGCAGTTTACGCAGGACGTACCAAGAGACCCAGTACTTC.

V and J are TRBV5-1 and TRBJ2-1; TRBD1 agrees at 7 bases. CDR3 size: 16 residues. J was trimmed by 13 bases and V by 0 bases; bases with no gene match: 16. Germline-derived CDR1 and CDR2 are SGHRS and YFSETQ. CDR3 coding DNA: TGCGCCAGCAGCTTGGGAGGGACAGTGGCTAAGTTGGATCAGTTCTTC. This encodes CASSLGGTVAKLDQFF.

A few counts support this clonotype. The chain uses TRBV6-1 and TRBJ1-4, with 7 nucleotides matching TRBD1. Germline loops: CDR1 MNHNS, CDR2 SASEGT. The CDR3 is made up of 15 amino acids. J lost 2 bases, V lost 5 bases, and 5 bases had no gene match. As DNA, the CDR3 is TGTGCCAGCAGTCGTACAGGGGCCACTAATGAAAAACTGTTTTTT. The encoded protein is CASSRTGATNEKLFF.

This clonotype has more than one count but fewer than ten. The chain links TRBV20-1 to TRBJ2-1; TRBD1 matches 7 bases. Looked up from germline, CDR1 is DFQATT and CDR2 is SNEGSKA (reference sequence). This CDR3 region has 14 residues. V gave up 0 bases and J gave up 6 bases; unmatched junction bases: 5. CDR3 residues: CSARDSAGGNEQFF. The CDR3, as DNA: TGCAGTGCTAGAGATTCGGCAGGGGGCAATGAGCAGTTCTTC.

In this sample, this clonotype turned up a few times. The chain joins TRBV6-1 to TRBJ1-4; 9 bases map to TRBD1. The germline gives CDR1 MNHNS, CDR2 SASEGT. The CDR3 is made up of 17 amino acids. J lost 5 bases, V lost 5 bases, and 12 bases had no gene match. The CDR3 loop reads CASSTGQGPPPNEKLFF. The CDR3 DNA reads TGTGCCAGCAGTACCGGACAGGGGCCTCCACCAAATGAAAAACTGTTTTTT.

This clonotype came up a few times. CDR3 protein: CSARALAISYNEQFF. DNA for the CDR3: TGCAGTGCTAGGGCACTAGCGATCTCCTACAATGAGCAGTTCTTC. The chain has TRBV20-1 and TRBJ2-1, with 7 bases identical to TRBD2. V shed 3 bases, J shed 0 bases, and the junction held 5 bases outside the gene matches. This CDR3 spans 15 amino acids. The V gene's germline CDR1 is DFQATT and CDR2 SNEGSKA (reference sequence).

This clonotype was seen more than once but under ten times. V is TRBV5-1 and J is TRBJ2-1; 7 positions agree with TRBD1. J was trimmed by 5 bases and V by 4 bases; bases with no gene match: 6. The CDR3 length is 14 residues. The germline gives CDR1 SGHRS, CDR2 YFSETQ. For the CDR3, the DNA is TGCGCCAGCAGCGTACAGGGACAGAACAATGAGCAGTTCTTC. Amino acids: CASSVQGQNNEQFF.

In this sample, this clonotype turned up a few times. Here the CDR3 reads CSALTSGVTGELFF. CDR3 in DNA: TGCAGTGCTTTAACTAGCGGCGTAACCGGGGAGCTGTTTTTT. This chain links TRBV20-1 with TRBJ2-2, with 8 positions matching TRBD2. CDR3 size: 14 residues. V lost 5 bases, J lost 5 bases, and 7 bases stayed unmatched. Germline V gives CDR1 DFQATT, CDR2 SNEGSKA (reference sequence).